These 19 T cell receptor beta chains were sequenced from one sample in a study of control samples from healthy donors and cancer patients (dated by TCRdb to 2018 to 2021). Library creation used the immunoSEQ multiplex PCR assay. TCRdb holds this immuneACCESS table with in-frame rearrangements only. Some clones are missing; in checked studies, unresolved V genes explain under half, and the rest has no known cause. The sample contains more than 60,000 clones, almost 90% of them found a single time. The ten largest clonotypes hold 5.5% to 7% of the sample. Sequencing input: PBMCs. Source of these receptors: a man in his fifties or sixties with colorectal cancer.

The chain employs TRBV2 and TRBJ1-1; TRBD1 matches at 7 bases. CDR1 and CDR2 (germline): SNHLY, FYNNEI. This CDR3 is 13 amino acids long. J lost 1 base, V lost 6 bases, and 2 bases had no gene match. For the CDR3, the DNA is TGTGCCAGCAGAAACAGGGGGAACACTGAAGCTTTCTTT. This translates into CASRNRGNTEAFF.

The rearrangement uses TRBV6-5 and TRBJ2-3, with D perhaps matching TRBD2 (6 bases). This CDR3 has 13 residues. The germline CDR1 and CDR2 sequences are MNHEY and SVGAGI. Trimming cost V 10 bases and J 2 bases, with 13 bases left between them. CDR3 sequence reads: CATRTTHTDTQYF. In DNA, the CDR3 is TGTGCCACCAGGACTACCCACACAGATACGCAGTATTTT.

The rearrangement uses TRBV3-1 (or the pseudogene TRBV3-2) and TRBJ2-1; TRBD2 matches at 8 bases. This CDR3 comprises 15 residues. Germline lookup yields CDR1 LGHDT and CDR2 YNNKEL (reference sequence). Trimming took 4 bases from V and 2 from J; bases not matched to a gene: 4. The CDR3 sequence is CASSPGGLTYNEQFF. CDR3 DNA sequence: TGTGCCAGCAGCCCGGGGGGGCTAACCTACAATGAGCAGTTCTTC.

The J gene is TRBJ1-4, the V gene TRBV7-2; D call uncertain. In germline, CDR1 is SGHTA, CDR2 FQGNSA. V was shortened by 5 bases and J by 8 bases, with 12 bases between the two germline ends. This CDR3 has 13 amino acids. The DNA of the CDR3 is TGTGCCAGCAGCGCCCTTTTAAGAGAAAAACTGTTTTTT. Its translation: CASSALLREKLFF. Looking up the rest from reference TRBV7-2 and TRBJ1-4 gives the full variable domain: GAGVSQSPSNKVTEKGKDVELRCDPISGHTALYWYRQSLGQGLEFLIYFQGNSAPDKSGLPSDRFSAERTGGSVSTLTIQRTQQEDSAVYLCASSALLREKLFFGSGTQLSVL.

This rearrangement joins TRBV12-3 or TRBV12-4 to TRBJ2-7, with unresolved D. The ends were cut back, 3 bases at V and 4 bases at J, with 4 bases in the middle. This CDR3 comprises 11 residues. CDR3 sequence: CASSFGYEQYF. In nucleotides, the CDR3 is TGTGCCAGCAGTTTCGGGTACGAGCAGTACTTC.

V is TRBV21-1 and J is TRBJ1-1. TRBV21-1 is classified as a pseudogene. The CDR3 contains 16 residues. The CDR3: CASSSPGPRASTEAFF. The CDR3 nucleotides are TGTGCCAGCAGCTCACCGGGACCCCGGGCCAGCACTGAAGCTTTCTTT.

The J gene is TRBJ2-5, the V gene TRBV7-2; D is possibly TRBD2 (5 bases). Germline CDR1 and CDR2: SGHTA and FQGNSA. The CDR3 runs 15 residues. Trimming shortened V by 5 bases and J by 4 bases, and 17 bases separated the two germline ends. The CDR3 sequence is CASSRSGSGRETQYF. As DNA, the CDR3 is TGTGCCAGCAGCCGCAGTGGATCGGGAAGAGAGACCCAGTACTTC.

The chain joins TRBV6-5 to TRBJ1-2, with D possibly matching TRBD1 (5 bases). CDR3 length: 15 amino acids. Trimming took off 6 bases at V and 3 bases at J, with 17 bases between the two ends. Germline values: CDR1 MNHEY, CDR2 SVGAGI. In nucleotides, the CDR3 is TGTGCCAGCAGACCCGGGACTGCGGCCCACTATGGCTACACCTTC. Protein sequence: CASRPGTAAHYGYTF.

The chain recombines TRBV2 with TRBJ1-2; D is undetermined. This CDR3 is 14 amino acids long. Germline assignment: CDR1 SNHLY and CDR2 FYNNEI. The V and J ends lost 5 bases and 5 bases respectively, with 15 bases between them. This CDR3 reads CASSWVVEGYGYTF. The CDR3 bases are TGTGCCAGCAGTTGGGTGGTAGAGGGATATGGCTACACCTTC.

This chain connects TRBV19 to TRBJ2-5, with a tentative D call TRBD1 (6 bases). CDR3 length equals 15 residues. The germline gives CDR1 LNHDA, CDR2 SQIVND (reference sequence). The V end was cut by 6 bases, the J end by 5 bases, with 19 bases between. This CDR3 reads CASRGQLASMETQYF. CDR3 in DNA: TGTGCCAGTAGAGGACAGCTGGCATCTATGGAGACCCAGTACTTC.

This clone has a single count. The J gene is TRBJ2-1, the V gene TRBV7-5; the table's D call, TRBD2, was not checked against the DNA. TRBV7-5 is termed a pseudogene. This CDR3 is built from 18 residues. The CDR3 loop reads CVRSRRLAGNHSYNEQFF. The DNA for the CDR3 is TGTGTCAGAAGCCGTCGACTAGCGGGAAACCACTCCTACAATGAGCAGTTCTTC.

V and J are TRBV7-2 and TRBJ2-4; D may match TRBD1 or TRBD2 (5 bases each). V gave up 0 bases and J gave up 8 bases, with 14 bases separating them. The CDR3 is 15 residues long. Germline V lookup: CDR1 SGHTA, CDR2 FQGNSA. CDR3 nucleotide sequence: TGTGCCAGCAGCTTAGCCTCCTTAGGGGACGACATTCAGTACTTC. Translating it yields CASSLASLGDDIQYF.

The gene calls are TRBV28 and TRBJ1-2; a weak D match, TRBD1 (5 bases). V lost 8 bases and J lost 0, with 7 bases in between. Germline V gene lookup returns CDR1 MDHEN and CDR2 SYDVKM. CDR3 length equals 12 residues. The CDR3 protein is CASGTANYGYTF. CDR3 in DNA: TGTGCCAGCGGGACGGCTAACTATGGCTACACCTTC.

This clone was seen a single time. The chain uses TRBV5-1 and TRBJ2-6, with 7 bases matching TRBD1. The CDR3 length is 17 residues. CDR1 is SGHRS and CDR2 is YFSETQ in the germline V gene. Trimming cost V 4 bases and J 0 bases; bases outside gene matches: 7. The CDR3 loop is CASSPGTVLSGANVLTF. The CDR3 nucleotides read TGCGCCAGCAGCCCCGGGACAGTACTCTCTGGGGCCAACGTCCTGACTTTC.

V usage is TRBV6-5 and J usage is TRBJ2-2; D is tentatively TRBD1 or TRBD2 (6 bases each). CDR1 is MNHEY and CDR2 is SVGAGI in the germline V gene. Trimming shortened V by 8 bases and J by 1 base, and 14 bases separated the two germline ends. The CDR3 is 15 amino acids. The CDR3 loop reads CASGGRSWNTGELFF. In nucleotides, the CDR3 is TGTGCCAGCGGGGGGCGCAGCTGGAACACCGGGGAGCTGTTTTTT.

This chain links TRBV5-1 with TRBJ2-5; D is perhaps TRBD2 (5 bases). V was clipped by 9 bases and J by 7 bases, with 22 bases between them. The CDR3 has 14 amino acids. The germline V gene encodes CDR1 SGHRS and CDR2 YFSETQ. DNA for the CDR3: TGCGCCACCGAAACGGGGATACCTTTAGGGACCCAGTACTTC. Protein product: CATETGIPLGTQYF.

The rearrangement links TRBV10-1 to TRBJ1-6; D gene uncertain. This CDR3 region has 18 residues. V lost 10 bases and J 8 bases, leaving 30 bases between the germline ends. CDR1 is WNHNN, CDR2 SYGVQD, per germline (reference sequence). The CDR3 region has the DNA TGCGCCACCATCCCCATGGGTCTACCCCTATTAGGTGATTCACCCCTCCACTTT. It specifies CATIPMGLPLLGDSPLHF.

The chain combines TRBV4-1 with TRBJ2-1; D gene ambiguous. V was pared by 1 base and J by 0 bases, with 7 bases between. Germline CDR1 reads MGHRA; CDR2 reads YSYEKL. The CDR3 consists of 15 residues. CDR3 in amino acids: CASSQAPVSYNEQFF. The CDR3, as DNA: TGCGCCAGCAGCCAAGCTCCAGTCTCCTACAATGAGCAGTTCTTC.

The rearrangement uses TRBV18 and TRBJ2-1; 12 positions match TRBD2. The CDR3 covers 18 residues. From germline, CDR1 is KGHSH and CDR2 LQKENI. J lost 6 bases, V lost 1 base, and 10 bases had no gene match. CDR3 nucleotide sequence: TGTGCCAGCTCACCACTGACTAGCGGGGGCCGGGGGTTCAATGAGCAGTTCTTC. Its protein is CASSPLTSGGRGFNEQFF. The entire variable domain, with the rest obtained from reference TRBV18 and TRBJ2-1, is as follows: NAGVMQNPRHLVRRRGQEARLRCSPMKGHSHVYWYRQLPEEGLKFMVYLQKENIIDESGMPKERFSAEFPKEGPSILRIQQVVRGDSAAYFCASSPLTSGGRGFNEQFFGPGTRLTVL.